Each of the 15 T cell receptor beta chains below was sequenced from the same sample in a study of T cells in Graves' hyperthyroidism and ophthalmopathy. Authors of the study amplified TCR beta CDR3 regions from RNA transcripts. First-round RT-PCR targeting the TCR CDR3 was performed with the HTBI primer set. TCRdb re-called the multiplex PCR reads with MiXCR, one entry per CDR3 protein. The table shows around 720,000 distinct CDR3 sequences, with approximately 40% occurring only once. Sequenced sample: blood. These receptors were taken from a woman aged 40 to 50 with Graves' hyperthyroidism.

V and J are TRBV9 and TRBJ2-7; 10 bases are shared with TRBD1. Looked up from germline, CDR1 is SGDLS and CDR2 is YYNGEE. V was pared by 4 bases and J by 6 bases, with 7 bases of the junction left unmatched. The CDR3 length is 14 residues. The chain's CDR3 is CASSLGQGGSEQYF. The CDR3 nucleotides read TGTGCCAGCAGCCTAGGACAGGGGGGGAGCGAGCAGTACTTC.

Concerning this clonotype: At one boundary the junction diverges from the germline segment, which might be a read error. The gene calls are TRBV12-3 or TRBV12-4 and TRBJ2-6; perhaps TRBD1 as D (5 bases). This CDR3 is built from 15 residues. CDR3 in amino acids: CASQMSVSGANVPTF. In DNA, the CDR3 is TGTGCCAGCCAGATGTCCGTATCTGGGGCCAACGTCCCGACTTTC.

The V and J genes are TRBV5-4 and TRBJ1-2; weak D call: TRBD1 (6 bases). CDR1 and CDR2 from the germline V gene are SGHNT and YYREEE (reference sequence). The length of the CDR3 is 14 residues. V gave up 2 bases and J gave up 7 bases, with 15 bases separating them. CDR3 region: CASSFSGGAGGYTF. The DNA for the CDR3 is TGTGCCAGCAGCTTTAGTGGGGGCGCGGGTGGCTACACCTTC. The whole variable domain, filled in from reference TRBV5-4 and TRBJ1-2, reads ETGVTQSPTHLIKTRGQQVTLRCSSQSGHNTVSWYQQALGQGPQFIFQYYREEENGRGNFPPRFSGLQFPNYSSELNVNALELDDSALYLCASSFSGGAGGYTFGSGTRLTVV.

This clonotype was picked up a small number of times. The chain links TRBV19 to TRBJ1-1; D possibly corresponds to TRBD1 (5 bases). Trimming stripped 3 bases from V and 0 bases from J, with 14 bases between. This CDR3 is 16 amino acids long. Germline V gene sequence: CDR1 LNHDA, CDR2 SQIVND (reference sequence). CDR3 in amino acids: CASSIGQALVNTEAFF. In nucleotides, the CDR3 is TGTGCCAGTAGTATCGGACAAGCATTGGTGAACACTGAAGCTTTCTTT. The full variable domain, in which reference TRBV19 and TRBJ1-1 provide the parts outside the CDR3, is DGGITQSPKYLFRKEGQNVTLSCEQNLNHDAMYWYRQDPGQGLRLIYYSQIVNDFQKGDIAEGYSVSREKKESFPLTVTSAQKNPTAFYLCASSIGQALVNTEAFFGQGTRLTVV.

The V gene is TRBV6-5, the J gene TRBJ2-7; D unresolved. With 5 bases removed from V and 2 bases from J, the gap between germline ends came to 10 bases. CDR1 is MNHEY, CDR2 SVGAGI, per germline. CDR3 length equals 13 residues. The CDR3 protein is CASSHPPTYEQYF. The CDR3 nucleotides read TGTGCCAGCAGTCACCCGCCCACCTACGAGCAGTACTTC.

The gene calls are TRBV20-1 and TRBJ1-2, with D unresolved. The V end was cut by 0 bases, the J end by 4 bases, with 12 bases between. There are 14 residues in the CDR3. Per germline, CDR1 DFQATT and CDR2 SNEGSKA (reference sequence). CDR3 loop: CSARDMGGSYGYTF. The CDR3 DNA is TGCAGTGCTAGAGATATGGGCGGTAGCTATGGCTACACCTTC.

The chain employs TRBV12-3 or TRBV12-4 and TRBJ2-3, with TRBD1 identical over 7 bases. Trimming took 10 bases from V and 2 from J; bases not matched to a gene: 6. The CDR3 totals 13 residues. The CDR3 is CATGQHYTDTQYF. The CDR3 bases are TGTGCCACGGGACAGCACTACACAGATACGCAGTATTTT.

This clonotype came up many times. V usage is TRBV20-1 and J usage is TRBJ1-2; 9 nucleotides align to TRBD1. J was trimmed by 8 bases and V by 2 bases; bases with no gene match: 6. The CDR3 covers 13 residues. Looked up from germline, CDR1 is DFQATT and CDR2 is SNEGSKA (reference sequence). The CDR3 DNA reads as TGCAGTGCTAGATCTGGGACAGGGAGGGGCTACACCTTC. The encoded protein is CSARSGTGRGYTF.

On this clonotype: Just one base apart from a much larger clone, this may be a read error. The rearrangement links TRBV7-9 to TRBJ1-2; D remains unclear. The V gene lost 0 bases and the J gene lost 4 bases, with 9 bases spanning the gap. From germline, CDR1 is SEHNR and CDR2 FQNEAQ (reference sequence). CDR3 length equals 14 residues. For the CDR3, the DNA is TGTGCCAGCAGCTTAGCCGGGAAAGCCTATGGCTACACCTTC. Protein product: CASSLAGKAYGYTF.

This clonotype was counted many times. The CDR3 bases are TGCAGTGCTCCAGGACTGGGTTTGGGCACTCAGCCCCAGCATTTT. It codes for CSAPGLGLGTQPQHF. The V gene is TRBV20-1, the J gene TRBJ1-5; D is unresolved. The CDR3 loop spans 15 amino acids. V gave up 5 bases and J gave up 6 bases, with 20 bases separating them. The germline CDR1 and CDR2 sequences are DFQATT and SNEGSKA (reference sequence).

The rearrangement uses TRBV12-3 or TRBV12-4 and TRBJ1-1; D possibly corresponds to TRBD1 (5 bases). The CDR3 consists of 14 residues. V lost 1 base to trimming and J lost 7 bases, with 13 bases between them. CDR3 sequence: CASSLEGVSSEAFF. The CDR3 bases are TGTGCCAGCAGTTTAGAAGGGGTAAGCAGTGAAGCTTTCTTT.

This clonotype has just a few counts. V is TRBV12-3 or TRBV12-4 and J is TRBJ1-2, with TRBD1 matching over 12 bases. V trimming: 6 bases; J trimming: 8 bases; junction bases outside the gene matches: 7. CDR3 length: 14 residues. The CDR3 DNA is TGTGCCAGCAGGCAACCCGGGACAGGGGGCGGCTACACCTTC. This gives the protein CASRQPGTGGGYTF.

This clonotype was recorded a few times. This chain uses TRBV6-5 with TRBJ1-1, with D unclear. With 6 bases removed from V and 0 bases from J, the gap between germline ends came to 17 bases. The CDR3 totals 16 residues. Germline CDR1 MNHEY, CDR2 SVGAGI. The CDR3 DNA reads as TGTGCCAGCAGGTACACATCGTTTTCCGTGAACACTGAAGCTTTCTTT. Protein: CASRYTSFSVNTEAFF.

This clonotype showed up just a few times. The chain is built from TRBV20-1 and TRBJ1-2; a possible D gene is TRBD1 (5 bases). Trimming shortened V by 8 bases and J by 13 bases, and 17 bases separated the two germline ends. CDR1 and CDR2 (germline): DFQATT, SNEGSKA (reference sequence). The CDR3 is 10 residues long. CDR3 DNA sequence: TGCAGTCATCACCGGGACCTCCCCACCTTC. Amino acid sequence: CSHHRDLPTF.

This clonotype was counted a single time. This may arise from a read error, as a much more abundant clone is one base away. The J gene is TRBJ2-2, the V gene TRBV7-9; D gene unclear. CDR3 size: 11 residues. Germline values: CDR1 SEHNR, CDR2 FQNEAQ (reference sequence). Trimming took 3 bases from V and 10 from J, leaving 6 bases between them. The CDR3 protein is CASSFGEELFF. In DNA, the CDR3 is TGTGCCAGCAGCTTTGGCGAGGAGCTGTTTTTT.